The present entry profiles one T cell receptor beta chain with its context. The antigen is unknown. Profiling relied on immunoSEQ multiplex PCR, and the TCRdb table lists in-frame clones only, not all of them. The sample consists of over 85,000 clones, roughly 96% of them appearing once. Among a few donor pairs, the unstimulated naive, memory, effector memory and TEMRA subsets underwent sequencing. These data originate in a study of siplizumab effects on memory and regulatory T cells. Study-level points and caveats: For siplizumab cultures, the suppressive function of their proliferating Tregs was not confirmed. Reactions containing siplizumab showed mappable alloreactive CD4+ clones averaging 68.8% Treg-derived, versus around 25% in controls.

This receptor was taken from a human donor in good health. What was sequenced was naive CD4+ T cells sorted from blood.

CDR3 in amino acids: CASSVDTSGGFYNEQFF. As DNA, the CDR3 is TGTGCCAGCAGCGTCGACACTAGCGGGGGGTTCTACAATGAGCAGTTCTTC. V is TRBV9 and J is TRBJ2-1, with 12 bases fitting TRBD2. J gave up 3 bases and V 2 bases, and 6 bases lay outside the gene matches. Germline V CDR1 and CDR2: SGDLS, YYNGEE. The CDR3 spans 17 residues.